The entry below describes one TCR beta chain. As yet, its antigen is unknown. Using immunoSEQ multiplex PCR, the repertoire was profiled, and TCRdb retains in-frame clones only, with some absent. The sample has 2 million to 2.5 million clones, about 90% seen once. The study drew its donors from healthy HIV-negative adults without recent acute infections or vaccinations. The sample originates from a study of shared clonotypes between healthy human individuals. Study-wide points: Incompleteness in sorted-subset sequencing, despite large depth, was shown by rarefaction. Generally, estimated richness proved larger in naive subsets than it did in memory subsets.

The CDR3 has 16 residues. V was pared by 7 bases and J by 6 bases, with 22 bases between. CDR1 is KGHSY, CDR2 FQNENV, per germline. The V gene is TRBV16, the J gene TRBJ1-5; possibly TRBD1 for D (6 bases). The sample consisted of naive CD4+ T cells from PBMCs. Subset defined: CD45RA+ positively selected. The TCR sequence derives from a man between 18 and 35 years old in good health. Some clones in this sample may be carry-over from other donors' samples. CDR3 coding DNA: TGTGCCAGCACCATAGATGCCCGGGGGCTCGGTCAGCCCCAGCATTTT. As protein: CASTIDARGLGQPQHF. Drawing the rest from reference TRBV16 and TRBJ1-5, the complete variable domain is GEEVAQTPKHLVRGEGQKAKLYCAPIKGHSYVFWYQQVLKNEFKFLISFQNENVFDETGMPKERFSAKCLPNSPCSLEIQATKLEDSAVYFCASTIDARGLGQPQHFGDGTRLSIL.